This T cell receptor beta chain came from a study of spatial heterogeneity in lung cancer. Findings and caveats of the study: Ubiquitous expanded TCR counts tracked ubiquitous nonsynonymous mutations; regional expanded TCR counts tracked regional nonsynonymous mutations. Tumors with more nonsynonymous mutations had more expanded intratumoral alpha and beta TCRs.

CDR3 length: 11 amino acids. MiXCR, applied by TCRdb to the 5' RACE reads, yields one record per CDR3 protein. The sample consists of over 10,000 distinct CDR3 sequences, more than 3.5% of them appearing once. Stated time point: sample taken at primary tumor resection. Samples came from approximately 65 TRACERx patients with untreated early-stage lung cancer. Tumor, nontumor lung or frozen PBMC supplied whole RNA, sequenced without sorting. This clonotype has ten or more counts. Its specificity is unknown. Mismatch with germline at one junction end may stem from a read error. The chain combines TRBV12-3 or TRBV12-4 with TRBJ1-2; D remains ambiguous. The material sequenced was lung tumor tissue, taken at surgery. This TCR was recovered from a male donor with early-stage non-small cell lung cancer. CDR3 residues: CASSALYGDTF. The DNA of the CDR3 is TGTGCCAGCAGTGCCCTCTATGGCGACACCTTC.